The clone carrying this T cell receptor beta chain turned up a few times. Its antigen is undetermined. The V gene's germline CDR1 is SGHTA and CDR2 FQGTGA. V trimming: 5 bases; J trimming: 5 bases; junction bases outside the gene matches: 4. This CDR3 has 13 residues. The sample comes from a study of cytomegalovirus exposure and HLA in healthy donors. Study-wide background: Among the approximately 370 donors who were genotyped, roughly 86% fell in the genetic ancestry cluster that is associated with self-reported Caucasian donors.

The study, taken as a whole, reports: Reports showed the classifier diagnosing cytomegalovirus status with high specificity and sensitivity. Per a later analysis, about 15,000 TCR beta sequences showed association with HLA alleles at 0.05 false discovery rate.

PCR amplification relied on 60 Vbeta primers (plus 13 Jbeta primers). Original processing notes: It was a later analysis that counted around 85 million unique TCR beta chains, of which around 11 million were shared. Clones were read by immunoSEQ multiplex PCR, and TCRdb kept only the in-frame ones, dropping some. V and J calls and clone size are those listed in that table; D and trimming were worked out from the DNA. The sample holds about 180,000 clones; approximately 80% are singletons and the top ten take about 2%. The specimen was PBMCs. The genes are TRBV7-3 and TRBJ1-1, with TRBD1 identical over 8 bases. The source of this sequence is a woman between 25 and 40 years old in good health and CMV-seronegative. CDR3 in amino acids: CASSLQGGTEAFF. In nucleotides, the CDR3 is TGTGCCAGCAGCCTACAGGGGGGGACTGAAGCTTTCTTT.